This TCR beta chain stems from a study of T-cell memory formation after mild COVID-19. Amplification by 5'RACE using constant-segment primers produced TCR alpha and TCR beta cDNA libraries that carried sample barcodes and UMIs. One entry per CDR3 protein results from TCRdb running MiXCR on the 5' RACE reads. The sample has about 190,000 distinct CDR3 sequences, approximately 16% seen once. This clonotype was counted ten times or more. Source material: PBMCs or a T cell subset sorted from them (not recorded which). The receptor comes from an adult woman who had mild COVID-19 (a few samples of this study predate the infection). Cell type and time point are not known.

The CDR3 reads CSVSPGRGTEAFF. As DNA, the CDR3 is TGCAGCGTTTCCCCAGGACGGGGAACTGAAGCTTTCTTT. J is TRBJ1-1 and V is TRBV29-1; D ambiguous. V was clipped by 5 bases and J by 5 bases, with 15 bases between them. The CDR3 covers 13 residues. Germline assignment: CDR1 SQVTM and CDR2 ANQGSEA.